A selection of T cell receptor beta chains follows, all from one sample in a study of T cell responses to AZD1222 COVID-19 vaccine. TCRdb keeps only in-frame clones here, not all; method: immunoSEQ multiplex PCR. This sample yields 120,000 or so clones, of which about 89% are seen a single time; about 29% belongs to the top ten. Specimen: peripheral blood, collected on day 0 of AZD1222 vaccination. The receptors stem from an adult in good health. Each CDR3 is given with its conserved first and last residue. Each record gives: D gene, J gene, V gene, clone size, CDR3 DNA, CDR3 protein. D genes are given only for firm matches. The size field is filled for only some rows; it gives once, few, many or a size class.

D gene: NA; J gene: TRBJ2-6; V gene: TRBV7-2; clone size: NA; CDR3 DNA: TGTGCCAGCAGCTTCAAGTCCGGGGCCAACGTCCTGACTTTC; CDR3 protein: CASSFKSGANVLTF
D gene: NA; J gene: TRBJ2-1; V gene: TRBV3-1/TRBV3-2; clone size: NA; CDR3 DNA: TGTGCCAGCAGCCCTTTGAGGCGCAATGAGCAGTTCTTC; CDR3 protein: CASSPLRRNEQFF
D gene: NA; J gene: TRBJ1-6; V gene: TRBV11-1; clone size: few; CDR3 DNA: TGTGCCAGCAGCCGCGGCAGGGGAAATTCACCCCTCCACTTT; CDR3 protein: CASSRGRGNSPLHF
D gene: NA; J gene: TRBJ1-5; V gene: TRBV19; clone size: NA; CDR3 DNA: TGTGCCAGTAGTCCTACAGGGTATAGCAATCAGCCCCAGCATTTT; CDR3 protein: CASSPTGYSNQPQHF
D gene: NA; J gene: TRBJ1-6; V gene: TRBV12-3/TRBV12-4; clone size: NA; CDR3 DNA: TGTGCCAGCCGAACAGGGCAAGATTCACCCCTCCACTTT; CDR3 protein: CASRTGQDSPLHF
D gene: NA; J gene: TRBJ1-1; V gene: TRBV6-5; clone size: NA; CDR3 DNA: TGTGCCACCATGGGGGCGGAAGCTTTCTTT; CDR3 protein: CATMGAEAFF
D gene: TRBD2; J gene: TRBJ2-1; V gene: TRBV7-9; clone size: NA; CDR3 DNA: TGTGCCAGCAGCTCTAGCGGGGGTTCCTACAATGAGCAGTTCTTC; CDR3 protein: CASSSSGGSYNEQFF
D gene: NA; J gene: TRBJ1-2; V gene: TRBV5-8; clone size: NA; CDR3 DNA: TGTGCCAGCAGCTTGCGGAGGGTTGGCTACACCTTC; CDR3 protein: CASSLRRVGYTF
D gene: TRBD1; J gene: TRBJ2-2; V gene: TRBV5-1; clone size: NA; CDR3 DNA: TGCGCCAGCAACATTAGACCCTCCGGGACAGGGGGGACCGGGGAGCTGTTTTTT; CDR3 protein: CASNIRPSGTGGTGELFF
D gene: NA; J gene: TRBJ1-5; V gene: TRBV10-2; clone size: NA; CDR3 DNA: TGCGCCAGCAGCGACCCCAGGGAATTGGGTCAGCCCCAGCATTTT; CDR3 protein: CASSDPRELGQPQHF
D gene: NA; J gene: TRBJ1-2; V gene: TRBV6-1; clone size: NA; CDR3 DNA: TGTGCCAGCAGTGAAGATGGAGAAGTCTATGGCTACACCTTC; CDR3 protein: CASSEDGEVYGYTF
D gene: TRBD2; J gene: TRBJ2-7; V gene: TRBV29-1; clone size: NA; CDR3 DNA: TGCAGCGTTGAAGTGGGAGAGGGGAGGGGAACTTACGAGCAGTACTTC; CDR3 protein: CSVEVGEGRGTYEQYF
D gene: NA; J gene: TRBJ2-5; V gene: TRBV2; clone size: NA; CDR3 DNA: TGTGCCAGCAGTGAGGGTGGTGCAGAGACCCAGTACTTC; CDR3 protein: CASSEGGAETQYF
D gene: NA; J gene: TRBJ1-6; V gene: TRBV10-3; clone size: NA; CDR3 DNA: TGTGCCATCAGTGAGTCAACAGGCGCAGGTTCACCCCTCCACTTT; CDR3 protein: CAISESTGAGSPLHF
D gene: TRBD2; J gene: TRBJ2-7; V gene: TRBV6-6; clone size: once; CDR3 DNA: TGTGCCAGCGGCAGCGGGAGTTGGGTCGAGCAGTACTTC; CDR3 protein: CASGSGSWVEQYF
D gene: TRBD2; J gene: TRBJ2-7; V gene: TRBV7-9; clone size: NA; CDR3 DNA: TGTGCCAGCAGCCCAGCATGGGCGGGAGGCTACGAGCAGTACTTC; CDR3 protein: CASSPAWAGGYEQYF
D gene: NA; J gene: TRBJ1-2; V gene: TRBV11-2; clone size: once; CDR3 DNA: TGTGCCAGCAGCTATCTACAGGGAGACTATGGCTACACCTTC; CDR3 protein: CASSYLQGDYGYTF
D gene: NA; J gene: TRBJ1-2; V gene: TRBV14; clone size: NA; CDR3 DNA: TGTGCCAGCAGCCCCCGGGCGAACAGGCCGAACTATGGCTACACCTTC; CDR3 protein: CASSPRANRPNYGYTF
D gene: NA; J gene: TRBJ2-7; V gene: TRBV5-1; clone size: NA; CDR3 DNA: TGCGCCAGCAGCCCCTCCCCTGGGGCAGGGAGCTACGAGCAGTACTTC; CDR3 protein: CASSPSPGAGSYEQYF
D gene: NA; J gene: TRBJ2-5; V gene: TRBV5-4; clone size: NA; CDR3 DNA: TGTGCCAGCAGACCCGACCTACTCGGACAAGAGACCCAGTACTTC; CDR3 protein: CASRPDLLGQETQYF
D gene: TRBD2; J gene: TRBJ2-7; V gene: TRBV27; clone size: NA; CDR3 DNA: TGTGCCAGCAGTCAGGGACTAGCGTACAGCTCCTACGAGCAGTACTTC; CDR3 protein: CASSQGLAYSSYEQYF
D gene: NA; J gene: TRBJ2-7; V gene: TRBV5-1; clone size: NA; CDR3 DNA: TGCGCCAGCAGCCCGGGGGGGACAGGGTCCTACGAGCAGTACTTC; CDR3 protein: CASSPGGTGSYEQYF
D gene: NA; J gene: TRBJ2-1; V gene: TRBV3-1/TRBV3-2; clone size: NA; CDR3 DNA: TGTGCCAGCAGCCAAGTCGCGGGATTGATCTACAATGAGCAGTTCTTC; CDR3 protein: CASSQVAGLIYNEQFF
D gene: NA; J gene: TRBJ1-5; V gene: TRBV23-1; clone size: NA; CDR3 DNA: TGCGCCAGCATAGTTGAGGGGTCGAGCAATCAGCCCCAGCATTTT; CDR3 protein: CASIVEGSSNQPQHF
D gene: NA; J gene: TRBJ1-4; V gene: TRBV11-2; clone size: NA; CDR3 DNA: TGTGCCAGCAGCTTCCTGGAGGGGCAAAAACTGTTTTTT; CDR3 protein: CASSFLEGQKLFF
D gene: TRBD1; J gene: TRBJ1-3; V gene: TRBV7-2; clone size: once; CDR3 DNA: TGTGCCAGCAGCCTTGGGACAGGGGCTTACGGAAACACCATATATTTT; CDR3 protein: CASSLGTGAYGNTIYF
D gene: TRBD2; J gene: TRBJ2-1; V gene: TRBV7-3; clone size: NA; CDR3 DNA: TGTGCCAGCAGCTCGCGGGGGACTAGCGGGGTTAATGAGCAGTTCTTC; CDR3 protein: CASSSRGTSGVNEQFF
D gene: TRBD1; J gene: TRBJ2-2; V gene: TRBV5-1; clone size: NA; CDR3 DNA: TGCGCCAGCAGCTTGTGGCATAGACAGGGATCTATCGGGGAGCTGTTTTTT; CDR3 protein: CASSLWHRQGSIGELFF
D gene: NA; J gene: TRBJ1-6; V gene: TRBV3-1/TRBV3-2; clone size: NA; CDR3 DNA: TGTGCCAGCAGCCAACAGGGCTCGTATAATTCACCCCTCCACTTT; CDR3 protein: CASSQQGSYNSPLHF
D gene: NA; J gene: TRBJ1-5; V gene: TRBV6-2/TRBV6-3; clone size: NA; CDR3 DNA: TGTGCCAGCAGTTCCGGGGACGGCAGCGGTCAGCCCCAGCATTTT; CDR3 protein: CASSSGDGSGQPQHF
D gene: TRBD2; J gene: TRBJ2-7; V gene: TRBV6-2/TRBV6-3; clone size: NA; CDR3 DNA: TGTGCCAGCAGTTCTATTGGCCTCGGGACTAGCGGATACTACGAGCAGTACTTC; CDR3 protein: CASSSIGLGTSGYYEQYF
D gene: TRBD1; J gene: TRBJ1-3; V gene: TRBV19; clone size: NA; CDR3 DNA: TGTGCCAGTAGATCAGGACAGGGCGGGGAAAACACCATATATTTT; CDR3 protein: CASRSGQGGENTIYF
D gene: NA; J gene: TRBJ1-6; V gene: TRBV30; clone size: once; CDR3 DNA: TGTGCCTGGAGCACTAGGGCAGTCGATAATTCACCCCTCCACTTT; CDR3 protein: CAWSTRAVDNSPLHF
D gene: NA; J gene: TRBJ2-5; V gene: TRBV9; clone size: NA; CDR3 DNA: TGTGCCAGCAGCGTAGGAGGGAGTGGGCAAGAGACCCAGTACTTC; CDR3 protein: CASSVGGSGQETQYF
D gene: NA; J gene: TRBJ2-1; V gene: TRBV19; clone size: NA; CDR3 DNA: TGTGCCAGTAGTTTAAGGGGGGGTGAGCAGTTCTTC; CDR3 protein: CASSLRGGEQFF
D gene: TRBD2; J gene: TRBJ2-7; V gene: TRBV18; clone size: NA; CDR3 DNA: TGTGCCAGCTCACCAGGGACTAGCGGGAGAAGATCCTACGAGCAGTACTTC; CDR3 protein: CASSPGTSGRRSYEQYF
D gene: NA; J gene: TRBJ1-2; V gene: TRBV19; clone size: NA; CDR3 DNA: TGTGCCAGTACTCTGTACCAGACTAAGACCAACTATGGCTACACCTTC; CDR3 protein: CASTLYQTKTNYGYTF
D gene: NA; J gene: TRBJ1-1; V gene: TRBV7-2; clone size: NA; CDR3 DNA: TGTGCCAGCAGCTCGGGCCGGTCAACTGAAGCTTTCTTT; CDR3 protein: CASSSGRSTEAFF
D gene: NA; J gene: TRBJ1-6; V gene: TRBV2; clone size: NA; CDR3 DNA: TGTGCCAGCAGTGAAATCGGGAATTCACCCCTCCACTTT; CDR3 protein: CASSEIGNSPLHF